The 25 T cell receptor beta chains below come from one sample, sequenced in a study of cytomegalovirus exposure and HLA in healthy donors listed by TCRdb under 2017. Libraries came from the immunoSEQ multiplex PCR assay. For the multiplex PCR, a mixture combining 60 forward primers for TCR Vbeta segments and 13 reverse primers for TCR Jbeta segments was used. Here the immuneACCESS table is served through TCRdb, limited to in-frame sequences with V and J called. Missing clones are a known gap in these copies; in checked studies unresolved V genes cover under half, and the rest lacks a known reason. The sample table records about 72,000 clones; about 80% of these occur just once. Approximately 3.4% of the sample is in the top ten clones. The sequenced sample consisted of PBMCs. Source of these receptors: a middle-aged man in good health and CMV-seronegative.

The chain recombines TRBV9 with TRBJ2-5, with TRBD2 matching 8 bases. The CDR3 contains 15 residues. The germline V gene encodes CDR1 SGDLS and CDR2 YYNGEE. V gave up 0 bases and J gave up 2 bases; unmatched junction bases: 3. CDR3 DNA: TGTGCCAGCAGCGTAGTAACGGGGGGGCAAGAGACCCAGTACTTC. Translation: CASSVVTGGQETQYF.

This sequence joins TRBV7-9 and TRBJ1-5; the D is unclear. The CDR3 totals 14 residues. Germline CDR1 SEHNR, CDR2 FQNEAQ (reference sequence). Trimming removed 6 bases from V and 7 bases from J, with 16 bases in between. CDR3 amino acids: CASSGSGAHQPQHF. The CDR3 DNA follows: TGTGCCAGCAGTGGGTCCGGAGCACACCAGCCCCAGCATTTT.

The genes are TRBV18 and TRBJ1-1; the match to TRBD1 covers 8 bases. Per germline, CDR1 KGHSH and CDR2 LQKENI. V lost 4 bases and J lost 1; bases outside the gene matches: 2. The CDR3 loop spans 14 amino acids. CDR3 protein: CASSLGQGNTEAFF. The CDR3 bases are TGTGCCAGCTCACTCGGACAGGGGAACACTGAAGCTTTCTTT. The entire variable domain, with the rest obtained from reference TRBV18 and TRBJ1-1, is as follows: NAGVMQNPRHLVRRRGQEARLRCSPMKGHSHVYWYRQLPEEGLKFMVYLQKENIIDESGMPKERFSAEFPKEGPSILRIQQVVRGDSAAYFCASSLGQGNTEAFFGQGTRLTVV.

This clone appeared a few times. The chain couples TRBV18 to TRBJ2-6; 10 bases line up with TRBD1. In germline, CDR1 is KGHSH, CDR2 LQKENI. The CDR3 is 18 residues long. With 3 bases clipped from V and 0 bases from J, the junction kept 5 bases outside the gene matches. The CDR3, as DNA: TGTGCCAGCTCACCCTGGACAGGGGGTCCCTCTGGGGCCAACGTCCTGACTTTC. Residues: CASSPWTGGPSGANVLTF.

The chain employs TRBV7-3 and TRBJ2-3; TRBD2 agrees at 11 bases. The CDR3 totals 17 residues. Germline V gene lookup returns CDR1 SGHTA and CDR2 FQGTGA. With 4 bases clipped from V and 2 bases from J, the junction kept 8 bases outside the gene matches. The CDR3 DNA follows: TGTGCCAGCAGCTCGGGACTAGCGGCGACCTACACAGATACGCAGTATTTT. As protein: CASSSGLAATYTDTQYF.

The genes are TRBV29-1 and TRBJ1-4; D is unclear. Trimming shortened V by 7 bases and J by 7 bases, and 16 bases separated the two germline ends. CDR1 SQVTM and CDR2 ANQGSEA come from the germline V gene. The CDR3 consists of 13 residues. For the CDR3, the DNA is TGCAGCGCCGTCCCCCGGGGAACTGAAAAACTGTTTTTT. It codes for CSAVPRGTEKLFF.

The table lists this clone with a few counts. This chain links TRBV5-1 with TRBJ1-1; unclear D gene. Trimming shortened V by 7 bases and J by 13 bases, and 11 bases separated the two germline ends. Per germline, CDR1 SGHRS and CDR2 YFSETQ. The CDR3 sequence is 9 residues long. This chain's CDR3 is CASYPGGFF. In DNA, the CDR3 is TGCGCCAGCTACCCCGGTGGTTTCTTT.

The rearrangement joins TRBV18 to TRBJ2-2, with a possible D match to TRBD2 (6 bases). CDR3 length equals 17 residues. Trimming removed 3 bases from V and 0 bases from J, with 14 bases in between. Germline V gives CDR1 KGHSH, CDR2 LQKENI. The CDR3, as DNA: TGTGCCAGCTCACCTCCGGCGCGGGGAACGAACACCGGGGAGCTGTTTTTT. Translated, it gives CASSPPARGTNTGELFF.

This clone was detected a few times. J is TRBJ2-2 and V is TRBV4-1; 7 bases align to TRBD2. V lost 6 bases and J lost 0; bases outside the gene matches: 4. The CDR3 totals 15 residues. The germline V gene encodes CDR1 MGHRA and CDR2 YSYEKL. CDR3 sequence reads: CASRREGTNTGELFF. Written as DNA, the CDR3 is TGCGCCAGCAGAAGGGAGGGGACGAACACCGGGGAGCTGTTTTTT.

CDR3: CASSLALGTANTEAFF. The CDR3 nucleotides read TGTGCCAGCAGCTTAGCGCTGGGGACAGCGAACACTGAAGCTTTCTTT. The rearrangement joins TRBV7-8 to TRBJ1-1; 7 nucleotides align to TRBD1. Trimming cost V 0 bases and J 1 base; bases outside gene matches: 5. The CDR3 loop spans 16 amino acids. The V gene's germline CDR1 is SGHVS and CDR2 FQNEAQ.

With respect to this clone: One junction end does not reproduce the germline sequence, and a read error may be involved. V gene TRBV7-9 combines with J gene TRBJ2-5; TRBD1 matches 7 bases. CDR1 is SEHNR and CDR2 is FQNEAQ in the germline V gene (reference sequence). This CDR3 is built from 15 residues. CDR3 residues: CSSSSNSGTEETQYF. The CDR3, as DNA: TGTTCCAGCAGCTCAAACTCCGGGACAGAAGAGACCCAGTACTTC.

The rearrangement links TRBV4-1 to TRBJ1-1; D remains unclear. Per germline, CDR1 MGHRA and CDR2 YSYEKL. This CDR3 contains 15 residues. V gave up 4 bases and J gave up 5 bases, with 17 bases separating them. Here the CDR3 DNA reads TGCGCCAGCAGCCGAGAAACCCGGGGTCCGACTGAAGCTTTCTTT. Translated: CASSRETRGPTEAFF.

The CDR3 reads CASSRTGPNQPQHF. The CDR3 coding sequence is TGTGCCAGCTCGCGGACAGGGCCTAATCAGCCCCAGCATTTT. The chain is built from TRBV18 and TRBJ1-5, with 8 bases that match TRBD1. In germline, CDR1 is KGHSH, CDR2 LQKENI. The CDR3 runs 14 residues. Trimming at V came to 6 bases and at J to 4 bases, leaving 5 bases not matched to a gene. The full variable domain, completed using reference TRBV18 and TRBJ1-5, is NAGVMQNPRHLVRRRGQEARLRCSPMKGHSHVYWYRQLPEEGLKFMVYLQKENIIDESGMPKERFSAEFPKEGPSILRIQQVVRGDSAAYFCASSRTGPNQPQHFGDGTRLSIL.

This clone was counted a few times. V is TRBV7-2 and J is TRBJ2-5; 10 nucleotides align to TRBD2. The end of the DNA fits TRBJ2-7 better, so the J call may be wrong. The CDR3 extends over 15 amino acids. Germline V gene lookup returns CDR1 SGHTA and CDR2 FQGNSA. DNA for the CDR3: TGTGCCAGCAGCACCAGCGGGGGGGGCGTCTACGAGCAGTACTTC. This sequence encodes CASSTSGGGVYEQYF.

Comments on this clone: One end of the junction varies from germline; a read error may be responsible. Additional DNA sequences in this sample encode the identical CDR3. J is TRBJ2-5 and V is TRBV7-7; D uncertain. CDR1 is SSHAT, CDR2 FNYEAQ, per germline (reference sequence). The CDR3 consists of 15 residues. CDR3 nucleotides: TGTGCTAGCAGCCAAACCGTACATATTCAAGAGACCCAGTACTTC. This translates into CASSQTVHIQETQYF.

A few counts support this clone. The chain joins TRBV4-1 to TRBJ1-4; the D gene is possibly TRBD1 (5 bases). CDR1 is MGHRA, CDR2 YSYEKL, per germline. V was shortened by 1 base and J by 5 bases, with 17 bases between the two germline ends. This CDR3 has 17 amino acids. The CDR3 reads CASSQVVRALPNEKLFF. The CDR3 region has the DNA TGCGCCAGCAGCCAAGTGGTCAGGGCCCTCCCCAATGAAAAACTGTTTTTT.

This chain uses TRBV18 with TRBJ1-1, with TRBD1 matching 8 bases. The CDR3 is made up of 15 amino acids. V gave up 4 bases and J gave up 2 bases; unmatched junction bases: 6. CDR1 is KGHSH and CDR2 is LQKENI in the germline V gene. The CDR3 loop is CASSLRQGANTEAFF. CDR3 nucleotides: TGTGCCAGCTCACTCCGCCAGGGGGCTAACACTGAAGCTTTCTTT.

The chain has TRBV2 and TRBJ1-5; D remains unclear. Germline CDR1 and CDR2: SNHLY and FYNNEI. V lost 5 bases, J lost 3 bases, and 11 bases lay in between. The CDR3 covers 14 residues. The CDR3 sequence is CASSRNRDNQPQHF. In nucleotides, the CDR3 is TGTGCCAGCAGTCGAAACAGAGACAATCAGCCCCAGCATTTT.

This clone was seen more than once but under ten times. J is TRBJ1-1 and V is TRBV5-4; D unresolved. Looked up from germline, CDR1 is SGHNT and CDR2 is YYREEE (reference sequence). The CDR3 loop spans 14 amino acids. Trimming left V 1 base short and J 6 bases short, with 13 bases between. CDR3 DNA sequence: TGTGCCAGCAGCTTGAATCTCAAGCGCGCTGAAGCTTTCTTT. This translates into CASSLNLKRAEAFF.

This chain links TRBV5-6 with TRBJ2-5, with 9 bases aligning to TRBD2. Trimming cost V 4 bases and J 7 bases; bases outside gene matches: 17. From germline, CDR1 is SGHDT and CDR2 YYEEEE. The CDR3 extends over 17 amino acids. The CDR3 DNA reads TGTGCCAGCAGCCCGTCGGATAGCGGGGGCCCTGGGGCGACCCAGTACTTC. It codes for CASSPSDSGGPGATQYF.

The chain uses TRBV5-1 and TRBJ2-5; no definite D call. Trimming took 0 bases from V and 5 from J, leaving 8 bases between them. CDR1 SGHRS and CDR2 YFSETQ come from the germline V gene. The CDR3 totals 13 residues. This chain's CDR3 is CASSLDSRETQYF. The DNA for the CDR3 is TGCGCCAGCAGCTTGGACAGCCGGGAGACCCAGTACTTC.

Turning to this clone: At one of its ends the junction is not consistent with the germline gene, which may arise from a read error. The rearrangement uses TRBV7-9 and TRBJ1-2, with D uncertain. CDR3 length equals 14 residues. The germline V gene has CDR1 SEHNR and CDR2 FQNEAQ (reference sequence). As DNA, the CDR3 is TGTGCCAGCAGCTTATCTCCGGGGAGTTATGGCTACCCCTTC. This sequence encodes CASSLSPGSYGYPF.

This chain links TRBV6-6 with TRBJ2-1; D might be TRBD2 (6 bases). V lost 5 bases and J lost 4, with 12 bases in between. CDR1 and CDR2 from the germline V gene are MNHNY and SVGAGI (reference sequence). The CDR3 runs 14 residues. The CDR3 DNA reads as TGTGCCAGCAGTCAGGGACTCCTTTACAATGAGCAGTTCTTC. Translating gives CASSQGLLYNEQFF.

This CDR3 is CASLDSGESYNEQFF. The CDR3 nucleotides read TGTGCCAGCCTAGACTCGGGGGAGTCCTACAATGAGCAGTTCTTC. This rearrangement joins TRBV7-9 to TRBJ2-1; maybe TRBD2 (6 bases). Trimming stripped 8 bases from V and 1 base from J, with 15 bases between. CDR1 is SEHNR, CDR2 FQNEAQ, per germline (reference sequence). The CDR3 runs to 15 residues.

In regard to this clone: The same CDR3 arises from other DNA sequences in this sample as well. The chain uses TRBV6-4 and TRBJ1-2, with D uncertain. Trimming cost V 2 bases and J 7 bases, with 5 bases left between them. The CDR3 is 11 residues long. The germline V gene has CDR1 MRHNA and CDR2 SNTAGT. The CDR3 is CASSDGSGYTF. Here the CDR3 DNA reads TGTGCCAGCAGTGACGGGAGTGGCTACACCTTC.